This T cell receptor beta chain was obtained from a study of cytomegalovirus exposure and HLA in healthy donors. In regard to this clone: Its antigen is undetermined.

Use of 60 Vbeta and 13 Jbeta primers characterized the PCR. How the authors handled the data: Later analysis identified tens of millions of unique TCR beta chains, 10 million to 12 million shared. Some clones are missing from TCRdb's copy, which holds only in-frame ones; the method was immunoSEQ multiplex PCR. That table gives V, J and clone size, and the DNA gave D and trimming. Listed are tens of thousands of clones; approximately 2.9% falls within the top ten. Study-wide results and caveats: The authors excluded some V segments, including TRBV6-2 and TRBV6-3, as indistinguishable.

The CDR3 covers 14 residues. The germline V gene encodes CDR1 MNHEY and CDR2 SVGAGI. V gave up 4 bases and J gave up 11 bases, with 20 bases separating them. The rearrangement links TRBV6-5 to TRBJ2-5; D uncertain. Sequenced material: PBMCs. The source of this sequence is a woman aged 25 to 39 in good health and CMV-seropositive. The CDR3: CASSSVTRQLEQYF. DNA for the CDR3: TGTGCCAGCAGTTCGGTGACAAGGCAACTTGAGCAGTACTTC.